The clone carrying this TCR beta chain occurred a few times. The antigen is undetermined. The CDR3 sequence is 15 residues long. V dropped 3 bases and J dropped 14; count of bases not matched to a gene: 9. From germline, CDR1 is LNHDA and CDR2 SQIVND (reference sequence). This sample is part of a study of beta chain features in type 1 diabetes. Overall study findings and caveats: Any HLA effect on TCRB rearrangement was left unresolved by small sub-analyses.

Reverse transcription of all isolated RNA meant that expressed TCRB transcripts were sequenced. Assay used: immunoSEQ multiplex PCR; TCRdb lists only in-frame clones, some missing. Of hundreds of thousands of clones listed, approximately 12% are singletons. The chain joins TRBV19 to TRBJ2-1; 14 bases agree with TRBD2. The sample taken for sequencing was naive CD4+ T cells from blood. This sequence originates from a man between 18 and 35 years old in good health. CDR3 amino acids: CASSILGTSGSSKFF. The DNA for the CDR3 is TGTGCCAGTAGTATTTTGGGGACTAGCGGGAGCTCGAAGTTCTTC.